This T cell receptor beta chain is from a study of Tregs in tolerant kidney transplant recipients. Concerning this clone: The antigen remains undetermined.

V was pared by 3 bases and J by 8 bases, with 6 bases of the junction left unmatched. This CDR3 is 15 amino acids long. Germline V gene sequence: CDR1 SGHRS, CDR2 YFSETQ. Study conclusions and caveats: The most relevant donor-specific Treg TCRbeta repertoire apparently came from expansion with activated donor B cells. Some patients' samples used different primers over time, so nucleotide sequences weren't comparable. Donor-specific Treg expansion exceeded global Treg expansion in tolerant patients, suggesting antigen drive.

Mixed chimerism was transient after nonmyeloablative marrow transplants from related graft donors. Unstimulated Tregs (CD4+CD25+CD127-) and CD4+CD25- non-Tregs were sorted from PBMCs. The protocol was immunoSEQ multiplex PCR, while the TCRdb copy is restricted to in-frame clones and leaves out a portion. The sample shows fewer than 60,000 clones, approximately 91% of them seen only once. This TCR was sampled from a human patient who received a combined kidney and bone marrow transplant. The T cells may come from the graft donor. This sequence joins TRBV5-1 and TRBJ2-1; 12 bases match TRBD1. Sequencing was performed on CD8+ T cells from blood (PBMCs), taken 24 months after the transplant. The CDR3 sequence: CASSYGDRGPYEQFF. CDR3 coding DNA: TGCGCCAGCAGCTACGGGGACAGGGGGCCATATGAGCAGTTCTTC.